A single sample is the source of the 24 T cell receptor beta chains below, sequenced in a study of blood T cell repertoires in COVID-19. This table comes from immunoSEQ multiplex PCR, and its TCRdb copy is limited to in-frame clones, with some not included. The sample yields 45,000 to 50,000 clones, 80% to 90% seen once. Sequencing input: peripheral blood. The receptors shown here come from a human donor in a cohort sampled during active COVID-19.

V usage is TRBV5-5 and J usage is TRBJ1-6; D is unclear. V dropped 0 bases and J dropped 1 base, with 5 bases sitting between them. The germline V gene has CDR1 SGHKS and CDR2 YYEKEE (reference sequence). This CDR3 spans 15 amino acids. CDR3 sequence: CASSLDSSYNSPLHF. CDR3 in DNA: TGTGCCAGCAGCTTGGACAGTTCCTATAATTCACCCCTCCACTTT.

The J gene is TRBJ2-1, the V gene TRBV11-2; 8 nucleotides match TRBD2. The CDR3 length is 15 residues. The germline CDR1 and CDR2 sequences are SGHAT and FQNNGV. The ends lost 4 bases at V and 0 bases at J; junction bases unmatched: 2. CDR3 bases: TGTGCCAGCAGCTCCAGCGGGAGCTCCTACAATGAGCAGTTCTTC. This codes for CASSSSGSSYNEQFF.

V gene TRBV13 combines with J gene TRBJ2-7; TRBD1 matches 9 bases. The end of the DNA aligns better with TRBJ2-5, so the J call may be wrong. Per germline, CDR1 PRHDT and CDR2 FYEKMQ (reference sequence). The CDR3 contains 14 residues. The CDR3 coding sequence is TGTGCCAGCAGCCCAGGGACAGGGAGGATGACCCAGTACTTC. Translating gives CASSPGTGRMTQYF.

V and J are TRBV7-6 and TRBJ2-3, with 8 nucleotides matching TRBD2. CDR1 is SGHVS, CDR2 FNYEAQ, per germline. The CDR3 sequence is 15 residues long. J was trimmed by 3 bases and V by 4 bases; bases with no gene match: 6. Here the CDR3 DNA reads TGTGCCAGCAGCTCTCCTGGGACTAGTACAGATACGCAGTATTTT. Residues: CASSSPGTSTDTQYF.

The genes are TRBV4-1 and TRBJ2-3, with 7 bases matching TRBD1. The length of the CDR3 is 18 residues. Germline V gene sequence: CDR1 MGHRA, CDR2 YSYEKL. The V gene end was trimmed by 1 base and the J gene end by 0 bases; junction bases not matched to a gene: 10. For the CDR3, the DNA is TGCGCCAGCAGCCAAGTTGGCACAGGGGCCCCCAGCACAGATACGCAGTATTTT. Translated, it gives CASSQVGTGAPSTDTQYF.

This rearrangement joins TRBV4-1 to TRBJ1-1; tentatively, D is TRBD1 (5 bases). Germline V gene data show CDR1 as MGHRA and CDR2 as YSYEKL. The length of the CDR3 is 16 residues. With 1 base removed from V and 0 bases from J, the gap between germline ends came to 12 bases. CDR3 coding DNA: TGCGCCAGCAGCCAAGCGGGCGGGACCTTGAACACTGAAGCTTTCTTT. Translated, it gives CASSQAGGTLNTEAFF.

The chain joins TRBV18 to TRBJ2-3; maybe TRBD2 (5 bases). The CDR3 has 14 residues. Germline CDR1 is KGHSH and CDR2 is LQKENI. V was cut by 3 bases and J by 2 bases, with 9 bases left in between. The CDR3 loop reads CASSPDSNTDTQYF. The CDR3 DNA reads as TGTGCCAGCTCACCGGACTCAAACACAGATACGCAGTATTTT.

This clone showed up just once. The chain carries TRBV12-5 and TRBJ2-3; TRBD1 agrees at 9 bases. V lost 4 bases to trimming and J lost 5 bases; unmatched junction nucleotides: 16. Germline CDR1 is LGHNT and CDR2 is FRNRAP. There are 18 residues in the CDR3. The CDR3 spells CASGSGTGPNLGVDTQYF. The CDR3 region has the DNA TGTGCTAGTGGTTCCGGGACAGGGCCCAATCTAGGAGTAGATACGCAGTATTTT.

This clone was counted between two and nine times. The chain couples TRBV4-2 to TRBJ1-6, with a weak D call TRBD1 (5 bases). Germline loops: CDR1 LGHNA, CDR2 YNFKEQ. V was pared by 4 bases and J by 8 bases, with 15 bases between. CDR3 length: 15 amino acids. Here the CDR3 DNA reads TGTGCCAGCAGCCCCCAAAACAGGTATTATTCACCCCTCCACTTT. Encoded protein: CASSPQNRYYSPLHF.

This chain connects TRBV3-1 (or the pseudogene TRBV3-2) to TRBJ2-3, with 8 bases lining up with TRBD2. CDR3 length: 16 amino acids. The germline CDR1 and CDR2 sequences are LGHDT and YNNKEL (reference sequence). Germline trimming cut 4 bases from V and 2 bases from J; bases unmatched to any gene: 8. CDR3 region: CASSLREAGVTDTQYF. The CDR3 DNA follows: TGTGCCAGCAGCCTCCGAGAAGCGGGGGTCACAGATACGCAGTATTTT.

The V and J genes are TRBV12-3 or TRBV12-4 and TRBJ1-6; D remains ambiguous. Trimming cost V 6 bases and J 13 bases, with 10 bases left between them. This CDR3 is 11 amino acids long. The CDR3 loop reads CASRREGPLHF. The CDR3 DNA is TGTGCCAGCAGGAGGGAGGGTCCCCTCCACTTT.

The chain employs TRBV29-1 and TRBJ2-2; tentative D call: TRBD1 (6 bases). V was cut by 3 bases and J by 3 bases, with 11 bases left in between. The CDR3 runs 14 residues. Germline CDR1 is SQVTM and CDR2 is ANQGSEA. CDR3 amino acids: CSVDPGVYTGELFF. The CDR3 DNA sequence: TGCAGCGTTGACCCAGGGGTATACACCGGGGAGCTGTTTTTT.

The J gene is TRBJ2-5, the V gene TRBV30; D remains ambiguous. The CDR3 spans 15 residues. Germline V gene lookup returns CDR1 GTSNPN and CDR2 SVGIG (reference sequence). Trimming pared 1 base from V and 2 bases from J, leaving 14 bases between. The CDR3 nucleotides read TGTGCCTGGAGTGGTAACGTCCTACCACAAGAGACCCAGTACTTC. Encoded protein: CAWSGNVLPQETQYF.

This CDR3 is CASISPGVTEAFF. CDR3 nucleotide sequence: TGTGCCAGCATATCACCGGGGGTCACTGAAGCTTTCTTT. The V call is TRBV6-5, the J call TRBJ1-1; a weak D match, TRBD1 (5 bases). The germline gives CDR1 MNHEY, CDR2 SVGAGI. V lost 7 bases to trimming and J lost 4 bases, with 13 bases between them. This CDR3 has 13 amino acids.

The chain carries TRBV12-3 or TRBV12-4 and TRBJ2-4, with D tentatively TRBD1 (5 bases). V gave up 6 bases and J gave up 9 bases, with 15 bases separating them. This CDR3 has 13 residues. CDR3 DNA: TGTGCCAGCAGGATTTCAGGGTATCTCATTCAGTACTTC. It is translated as CASRISGYLIQYF.

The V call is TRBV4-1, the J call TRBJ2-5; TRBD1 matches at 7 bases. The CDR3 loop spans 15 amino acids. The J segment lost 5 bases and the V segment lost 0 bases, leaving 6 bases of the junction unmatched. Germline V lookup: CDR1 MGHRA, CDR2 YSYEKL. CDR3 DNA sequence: TGCGCCAGCAGCCAAGATCGAGGGGGCAGGGAGACCCAGTACTTC. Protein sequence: CASSQDRGGRETQYF.

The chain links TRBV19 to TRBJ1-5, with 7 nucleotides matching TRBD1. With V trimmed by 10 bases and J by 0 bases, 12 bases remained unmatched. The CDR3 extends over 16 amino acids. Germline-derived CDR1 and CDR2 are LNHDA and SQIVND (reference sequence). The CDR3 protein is CATKEQGPYSNQPQHF. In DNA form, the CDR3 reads TGTGCCACCAAGGAACAGGGGCCATATAGCAATCAGCCCCAGCATTTT. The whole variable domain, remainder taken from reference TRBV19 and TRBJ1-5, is DGGITQSPKYLFRKEGQNVTLSCEQNLNHDAMYWYRQDPGQGLRLIYYSQIVNDFQKGDIAEGYSVSREKKESFPLTVTSAQKNPTAFYLCATKEQGPYSNQPQHFGDGTRLSIL.

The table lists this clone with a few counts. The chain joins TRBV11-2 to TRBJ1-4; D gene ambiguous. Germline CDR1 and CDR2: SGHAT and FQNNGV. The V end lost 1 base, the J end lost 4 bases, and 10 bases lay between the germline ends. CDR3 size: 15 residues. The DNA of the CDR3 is TGTGCCAGCAGCTTAGGAGGCAGCTTTAATGAAAAACTGTTTTTT. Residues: CASSLGGSFNEKLFF.

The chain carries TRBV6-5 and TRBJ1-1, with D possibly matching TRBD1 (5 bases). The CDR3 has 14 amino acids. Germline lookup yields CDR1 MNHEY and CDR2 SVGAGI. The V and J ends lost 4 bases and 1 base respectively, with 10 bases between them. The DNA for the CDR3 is TGTGCCAGCAGTTCAGGGCTCCGGAACACTGAAGCTTTCTTT. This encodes CASSSGLRNTEAFF.

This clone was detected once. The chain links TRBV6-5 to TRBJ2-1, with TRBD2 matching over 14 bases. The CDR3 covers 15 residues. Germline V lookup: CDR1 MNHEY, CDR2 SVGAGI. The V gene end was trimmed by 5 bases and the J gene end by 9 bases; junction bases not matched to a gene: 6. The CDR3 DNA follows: TGTGCCAGCAGTCGGTCCGGGACTAGCGGGGGTGAGCAGTTCTTC. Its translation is CASSRSGTSGGEQFF.

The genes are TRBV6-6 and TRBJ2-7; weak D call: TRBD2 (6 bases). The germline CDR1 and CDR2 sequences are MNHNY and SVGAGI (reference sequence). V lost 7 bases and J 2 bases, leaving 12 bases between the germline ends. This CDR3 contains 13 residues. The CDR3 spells CASTGTGTYEQYF. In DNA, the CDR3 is TGTGCCAGCACCGGGACTGGAACCTACGAGCAGTACTTC.

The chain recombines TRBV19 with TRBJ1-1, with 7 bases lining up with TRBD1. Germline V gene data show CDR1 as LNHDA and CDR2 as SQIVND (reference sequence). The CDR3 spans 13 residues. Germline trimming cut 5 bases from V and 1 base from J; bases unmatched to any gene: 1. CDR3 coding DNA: TGTGCCAGTAGTCGGGACAGGAACACTGAAGCTTTCTTT. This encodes CASSRDRNTEAFF.

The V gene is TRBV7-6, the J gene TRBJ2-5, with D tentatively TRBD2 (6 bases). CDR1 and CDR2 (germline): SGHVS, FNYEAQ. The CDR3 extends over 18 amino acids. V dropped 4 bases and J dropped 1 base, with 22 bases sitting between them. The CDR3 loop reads CASSSRFYGGASQETQYF. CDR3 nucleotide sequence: TGTGCCAGCAGCTCCCGTTTCTACGGGGGAGCCAGCCAAGAGACCCAGTACTTC.

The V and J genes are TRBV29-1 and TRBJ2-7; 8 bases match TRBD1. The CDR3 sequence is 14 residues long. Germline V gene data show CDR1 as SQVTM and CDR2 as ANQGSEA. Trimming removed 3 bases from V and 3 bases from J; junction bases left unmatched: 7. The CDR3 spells CSVDKGQASYEQYF. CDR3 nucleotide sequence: TGCAGCGTTGACAAGGGACAGGCGAGCTACGAGCAGTACTTC.